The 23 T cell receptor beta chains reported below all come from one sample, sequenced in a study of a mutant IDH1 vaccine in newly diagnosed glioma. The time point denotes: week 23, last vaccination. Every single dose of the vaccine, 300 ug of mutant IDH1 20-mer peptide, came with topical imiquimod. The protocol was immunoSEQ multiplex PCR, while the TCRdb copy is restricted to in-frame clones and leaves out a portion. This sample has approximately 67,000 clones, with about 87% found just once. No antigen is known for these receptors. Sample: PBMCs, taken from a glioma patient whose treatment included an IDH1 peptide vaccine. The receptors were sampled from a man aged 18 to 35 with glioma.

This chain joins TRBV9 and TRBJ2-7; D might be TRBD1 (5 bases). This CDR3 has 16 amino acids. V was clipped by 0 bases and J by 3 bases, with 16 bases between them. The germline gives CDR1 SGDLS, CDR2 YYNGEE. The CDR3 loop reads CASSVEPELGHYEQYF. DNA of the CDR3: TGTGCCAGCAGCGTAGAGCCAGAACTGGGGCACTACGAGCAGTACTTC.

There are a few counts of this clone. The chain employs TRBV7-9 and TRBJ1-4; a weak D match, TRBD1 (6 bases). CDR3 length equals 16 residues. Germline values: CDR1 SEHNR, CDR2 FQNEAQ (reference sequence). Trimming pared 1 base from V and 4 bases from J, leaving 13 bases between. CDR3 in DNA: TGTGCCAGCAGCTTAGGTTCGGGACAAATTAATGAAAAACTGTTTTTT. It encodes CASSLGSGQINEKLFF.

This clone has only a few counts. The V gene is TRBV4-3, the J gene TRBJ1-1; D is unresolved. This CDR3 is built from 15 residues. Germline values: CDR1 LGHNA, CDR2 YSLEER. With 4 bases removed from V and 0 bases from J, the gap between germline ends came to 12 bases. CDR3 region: CASSPRRGLNTEAFF. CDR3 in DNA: TGCGCCAGCAGCCCCCGTCGAGGATTGAACACTGAAGCTTTCTTT.

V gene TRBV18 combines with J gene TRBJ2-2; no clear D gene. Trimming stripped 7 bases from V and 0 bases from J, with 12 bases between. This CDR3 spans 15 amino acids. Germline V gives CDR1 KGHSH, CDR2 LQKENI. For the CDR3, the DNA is TGTGCCAGCTTCGCGTCGGCCACGAACACCGGGGAGCTGTTTTTT. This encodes CASFASATNTGELFF.

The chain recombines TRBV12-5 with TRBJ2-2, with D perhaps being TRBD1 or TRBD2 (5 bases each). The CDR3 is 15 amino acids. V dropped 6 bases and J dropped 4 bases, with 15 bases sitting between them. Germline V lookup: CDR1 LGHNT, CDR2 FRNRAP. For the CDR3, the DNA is TGTGCTAGTGGCAGGACCGGGACGGCCACCGGGGAGCTGTTTTTT. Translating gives CASGRTGTATGELFF.

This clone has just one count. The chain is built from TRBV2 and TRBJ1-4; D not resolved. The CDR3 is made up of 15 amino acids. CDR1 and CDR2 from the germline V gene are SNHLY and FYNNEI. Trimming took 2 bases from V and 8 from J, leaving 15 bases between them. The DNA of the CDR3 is TGTGCCAGCAGTGAACCCGAGTCGGGGAGAGAAAAACTGTTTTTT. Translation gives CASSEPESGREKLFF. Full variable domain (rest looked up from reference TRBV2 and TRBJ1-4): EPEVTQTPSHQVTQMGQEVILRCVPISNHLYFYWYRQILGQKVEFLVSFYNNEISEKSEIFDDQFSVERPDGSNFTLKIRSTKLEDSAMYFCASSEPESGREKLFFGSGTQLSVL.

Written as DNA, the CDR3 is TGTGCCAGCAGCTTACCGGGACCCTTCTACAATGAGCAGTTCTTC. This encodes CASSLPGPFYNEQFF. The chain joins TRBV5-4 to TRBJ2-1; D is possibly TRBD1 or TRBD2 (5 bases each). Germline V gene data show CDR1 as SGHNT and CDR2 as YYREEE (reference sequence). V lost 2 bases to trimming and J lost 3 bases, with 12 bases between them. This CDR3 is built from 15 residues.

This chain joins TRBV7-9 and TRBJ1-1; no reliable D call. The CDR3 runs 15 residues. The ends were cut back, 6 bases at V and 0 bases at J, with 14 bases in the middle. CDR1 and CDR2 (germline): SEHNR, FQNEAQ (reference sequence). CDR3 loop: CASSLPTNMNTEAFF. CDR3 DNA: TGTGCCAGCAGTCTTCCCACGAACATGAACACTGAAGCTTTCTTT.

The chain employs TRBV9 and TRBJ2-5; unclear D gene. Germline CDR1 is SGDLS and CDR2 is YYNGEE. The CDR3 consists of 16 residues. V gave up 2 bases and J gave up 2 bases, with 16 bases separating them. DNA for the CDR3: TGTGCCAGCAGCGTTCGTCCCAGCCCCAAGCAAGAGACCCAGTACTTC. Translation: CASSVRPSPKQETQYF.

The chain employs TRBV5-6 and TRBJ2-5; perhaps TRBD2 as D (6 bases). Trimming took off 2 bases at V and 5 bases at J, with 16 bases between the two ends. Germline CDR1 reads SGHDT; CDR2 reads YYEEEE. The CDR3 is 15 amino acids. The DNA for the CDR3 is TGTGCCAGCAGCTTTGTTGGGACTCTGAGGGAGACCCAGTACTTC. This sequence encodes CASSFVGTLRETQYF.

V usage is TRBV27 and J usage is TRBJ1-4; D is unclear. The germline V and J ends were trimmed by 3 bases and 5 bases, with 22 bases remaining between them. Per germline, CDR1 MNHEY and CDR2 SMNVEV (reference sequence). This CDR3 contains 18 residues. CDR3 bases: TGTGCCAGCAGTTTCGCGCTCTTAGATCCGCCGGGGAATGAAAAACTGTTTTTT. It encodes CASSFALLDPPGNEKLFF.

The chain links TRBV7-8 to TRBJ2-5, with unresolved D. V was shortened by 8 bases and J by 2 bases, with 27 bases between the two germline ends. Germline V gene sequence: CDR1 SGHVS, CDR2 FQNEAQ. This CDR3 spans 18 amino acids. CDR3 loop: CASRDSRIPRIGQETQYF. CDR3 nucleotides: TGTGCCAGCCGCGACTCTAGGATCCCGCGGATTGGGCAAGAGACCCAGTACTTC.

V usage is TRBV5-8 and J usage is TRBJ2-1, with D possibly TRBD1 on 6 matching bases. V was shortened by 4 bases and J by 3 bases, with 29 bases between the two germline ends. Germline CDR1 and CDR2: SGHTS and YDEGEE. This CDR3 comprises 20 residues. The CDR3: CASSVPPGQSERGNYNEQFF. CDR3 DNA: TGTGCCAGCAGCGTCCCGCCTGGACAGAGTGAAAGGGGAAACTACAATGAGCAGTTCTTC.

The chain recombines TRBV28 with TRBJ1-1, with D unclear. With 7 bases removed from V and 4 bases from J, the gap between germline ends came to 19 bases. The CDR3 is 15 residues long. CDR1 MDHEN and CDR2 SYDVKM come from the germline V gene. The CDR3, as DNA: TGTGCCAGCACCTTAAGCGCGATTGCAACCACTGAAGCTTTCTTT. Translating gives CASTLSAIATTEAFF.

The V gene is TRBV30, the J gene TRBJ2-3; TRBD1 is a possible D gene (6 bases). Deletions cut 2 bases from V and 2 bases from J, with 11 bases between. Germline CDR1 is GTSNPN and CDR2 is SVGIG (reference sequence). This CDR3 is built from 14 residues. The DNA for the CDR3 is TGTGCCTGGAGTCTCGGGACATACACAGATACGCAGTATTTT. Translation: CAWSLGTYTDTQYF.

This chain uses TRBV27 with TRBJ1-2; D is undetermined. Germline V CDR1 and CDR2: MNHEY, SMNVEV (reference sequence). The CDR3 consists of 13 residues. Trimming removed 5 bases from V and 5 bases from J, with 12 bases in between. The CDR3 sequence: CASSRSPHYGYTF. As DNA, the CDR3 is TGTGCCAGCAGTCGTAGCCCGCATTATGGCTACACCTTC.

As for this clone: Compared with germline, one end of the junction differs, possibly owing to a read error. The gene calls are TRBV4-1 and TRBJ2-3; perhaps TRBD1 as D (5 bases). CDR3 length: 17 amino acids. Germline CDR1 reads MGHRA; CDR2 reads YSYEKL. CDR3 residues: CASSQDKGGAGTDTQYF. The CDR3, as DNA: TGCGCCAGCAGCCAAGATAAAGGTGGGGCAGGCACTGATACGCAGTATTTT.

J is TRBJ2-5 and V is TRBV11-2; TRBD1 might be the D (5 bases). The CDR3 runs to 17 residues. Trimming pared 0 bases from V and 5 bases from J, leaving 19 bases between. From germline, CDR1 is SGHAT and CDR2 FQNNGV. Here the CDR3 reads CASSLDRWQGTRETQYF. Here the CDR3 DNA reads TGTGCCAGCAGCTTAGATAGGTGGCAGGGTACCAGGGAGACCCAGTACTTC.

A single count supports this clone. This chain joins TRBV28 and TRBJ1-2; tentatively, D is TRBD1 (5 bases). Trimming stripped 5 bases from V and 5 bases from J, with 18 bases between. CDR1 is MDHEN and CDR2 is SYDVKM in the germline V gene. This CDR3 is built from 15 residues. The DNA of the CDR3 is TGTGCCAGCAGTCCTCCGGGACGGAAGAGATATGGCTACACCTTC. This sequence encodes CASSPPGRKRYGYTF.

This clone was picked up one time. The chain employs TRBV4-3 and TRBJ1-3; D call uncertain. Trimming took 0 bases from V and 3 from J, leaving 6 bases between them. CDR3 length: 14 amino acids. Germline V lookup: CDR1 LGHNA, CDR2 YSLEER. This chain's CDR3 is CASSQEALGNTIYF. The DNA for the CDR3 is TGCGCCAGCAGCCAAGAAGCTCTTGGAAACACCATATATTTT.

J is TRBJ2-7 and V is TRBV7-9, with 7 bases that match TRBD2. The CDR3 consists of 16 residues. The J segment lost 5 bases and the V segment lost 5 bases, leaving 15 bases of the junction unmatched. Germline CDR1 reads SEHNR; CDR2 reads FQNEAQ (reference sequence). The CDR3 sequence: CASSPYYEGLVDEQYF. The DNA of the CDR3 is TGTGCCAGCAGCCCCTACTATGAAGGACTAGTTGACGAGCAGTACTTC.

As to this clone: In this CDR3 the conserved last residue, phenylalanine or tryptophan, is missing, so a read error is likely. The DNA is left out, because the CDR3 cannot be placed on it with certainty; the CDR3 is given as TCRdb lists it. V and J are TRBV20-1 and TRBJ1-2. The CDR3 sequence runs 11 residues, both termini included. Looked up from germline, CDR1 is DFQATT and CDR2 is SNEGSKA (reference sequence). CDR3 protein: CSARVRAAPII.

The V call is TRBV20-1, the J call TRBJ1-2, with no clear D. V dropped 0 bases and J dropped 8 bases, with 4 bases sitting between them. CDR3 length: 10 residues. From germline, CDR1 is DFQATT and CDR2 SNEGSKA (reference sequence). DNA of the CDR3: TGCAGTGCTAGAGAAGGAGGCTACACCTTC. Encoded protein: CSAREGGYTF.